This TCR beta chain was recorded in a study of breast tumors, draining lymph nodes, adjacent tissues. Findings of the study overall: The lymph node origin of tumor T cells was framed as consistent with a hypothesis, not demonstrated. Most tumor T cells seemingly derive from lymph node, then expand in tumor.

TCRdb re-called the multiplex PCR reads through MiXCR, storing one row per CDR3 protein. The repertoire includes 150,000 to 200,000 distinct CDR3 sequences, roughly a third of them detected once, and about 4.5% sits in the top ten. As for this clonotype: Its specificity is unknown. Since a much larger clone is just one base distant, this may be a read error.

Samples came from axillary lymph nodes draining the breast cancer. The sequencing input was axillary lymph node tissue. The clonotype originates from a female donor with breast cancer. Some clones in this sample may be carry-over from other donors' samples.

As DNA, the CDR3 is TGTGCCAGCAGCTTGGGACTTTTCTACGAGCAGCACTTC. Encoded protein: CASSLGLFYEQHF. This sequence joins TRBV11-3 and TRBJ2-7, with D perhaps TRBD2 (6 bases). This CDR3 spans 13 amino acids. Germline-derived CDR1 and CDR2 are SGHNT and YENEEA. The whole variable domain, filled in from reference TRBV11-3 and TRBJ2-7, reads EAGVVQSPRYKIIEKKQPVAFWCNPISGHNTLYWYLQNLGQGPELLIRYENEEAVDDSQLPKDRFSAERLKGVDSTLKIQPAELGDSAVYLCASSLGLFYEQHFGPGTRLTVT.